The text below deals with one TCR beta chain. Compared with germline, one end of the junction differs, possibly owing to a read error. The CDR3 runs to 14 residues. Per germline, CDR1 SSHAT and CDR2 FNYEAQ (reference sequence). Assay: immunoSEQ multiplex PCR; the TCRdb copy retains only in-frame clones and omits some. The repertoire includes some 220,000 clones, approximately 80% of them detected once, and 9.5% to 15% sits in the top ten. This sample is drawn from a study of blood T cell repertoires in COVID-19. This clonotype was obtained from a human donor in a cohort sampled during active COVID-19. The V and J genes are TRBV7-7 and TRBJ2-7; possible D gene TRBD2, 6 bases. Sequencing was done on a sample of peripheral blood. The CDR3 DNA follows: TGTGCTAGCAGCCCTAGGACGGGAGCCTACGAGCAGTACTTC. It specifies CASSPRTGAYEQYF.